A single sample is the source of the 13 T cell receptor beta chains below, sequenced in a study of T cells after posttransplantation cyclophosphamide. Cyclophosphamide on days +3 and +4 followed busulfan-fludarabine conditioning and a marrow graft. The method was immunoSEQ multiplex PCR; TCRdb's version includes in-frame clones alone and lacks a portion of them. The sample is made up of 7,000 to 8,000 clones, none counted only once. This material consisted of PBMCs, taken after allogeneic stem cell transplant with posttransplant cyclophosphamide. These receptors originate from a female patient aged 45-60 years who received an allogeneic stem cell transplant from an unrelated donor, was CMV-positive, and had acute GVHD only. Some of these T cells may belong to the graft donor.

The sample holds many counts of this clone. The chain recombines TRBV6-5 with TRBJ1-1; 8 positions agree with TRBD1. V was pared by 5 bases and J by 4 bases, with 9 bases of the junction left unmatched. The CDR3 spans 15 residues. The germline CDR1 and CDR2 sequences are MNHEY and SVGAGI. CDR3 residues: CASSQGQGWGTEAFF. The CDR3 bases are TGTGCCAGCAGTCAAGGACAGGGATGGGGCACTGAAGCTTTCTTT.

In this sample, this clone turned up many times. J is TRBJ2-3 and V is TRBV29-1, with 7 bases fitting TRBD1. The CDR3 extends over 13 amino acids. Germline CDR1 is SQVTM and CDR2 is ANQGSEA. The V and J ends lost 3 bases and 3 bases, in that order; junction bases with no gene match: 3. The CDR3 DNA reads as TGCAGCGTTGATAGGGGGCGGACAGATACGCAGTATTTT. Protein sequence: CSVDRGRTDTQYF.

This clone was picked up many times. The CDR3 DNA reads as TGTGCCAGCAGCCCCGACAGGGTCAGCAATCAGCCCCAGCATTTT. Amino acid sequence: CASSPDRVSNQPQHF. This sequence joins TRBV7-8 and TRBJ1-5, with 7 positions matching TRBD1. V was pared by 5 bases and J by 1 base, with 5 bases of the junction left unmatched. The germline gives CDR1 SGHVS, CDR2 FQNEAQ. The CDR3 runs 15 residues.

Many counts were recorded for this clone. This chain links TRBV5-4 with TRBJ2-7; TRBD2 matches at 7 bases. Germline CDR1 and CDR2: SGHNT and YYREEE (reference sequence). Trimming removed 2 bases from V and 1 base from J; junction bases left unmatched: 3. The CDR3 spans 14 residues. The CDR3 DNA reads as TGTGCCAGCAGCTTAGCGGGGCATTCCTACGAGCAGTACTTC. Amino acid sequence: CASSLAGHSYEQYF.

There are many counts of this clone. This chain connects TRBV5-1 to TRBJ2-1; 7 bases fit TRBD2. After removal of 2 bases from V and 3 bases from J, the junction contained 2 bases not matched to a gene. Germline CDR1 is SGHRS and CDR2 is YFSETQ. CDR3 length equals 14 residues. CDR3 sequence: CASSLSGIYNEQFF. CDR3 nucleotide sequence: TGCGCCAGCAGCTTAAGCGGGATCTACAATGAGCAGTTCTTC.

Turning to this clone: A much bigger clone sits one base away, suggesting this may be a read error. The rearrangement uses TRBV7-9 and TRBJ2-2, with D perhaps matching TRBD2 (6 bases). This CDR3 has 19 residues. The V gene's germline CDR1 is SEHNR and CDR2 FQNEAQ (reference sequence). The CDR3: CASSLAGKDLTGSAGGLFF. Here the CDR3 DNA reads TGTGCCAGCAGCTTAGCGGGAAAGGACTTAACCGGCTCGGCCGGGGGGCTGTTTTTT.

This clone was seen a handful of times. V is TRBV5-4 and J is TRBJ2-7, with TRBD2 matching 7 bases. This CDR3 is 14 amino acids long. Germline CDR1 reads SGHNT; CDR2 reads YYREEE (reference sequence). V lost 4 bases and J lost 1; bases outside the gene matches: 5. CDR3 sequence (DNA): TGTGCCAGCAGCAATCCGGGGGGATCCTACGAGCAGTACTTC. It is translated as CASSNPGGSYEQYF.

This clone is medium-sized by share. The chain joins TRBV4-3 to TRBJ2-2; 8 positions agree with TRBD2. The junction had 8 bases not matched to a gene; V was cut back by 0 bases and J by 5 bases. The germline V gene has CDR1 LGHNA and CDR2 YSLEER. There are 17 residues in the CDR3. The CDR3 sequence is CASSQDRGGVRTGELFF. DNA of the CDR3: TGCGCCAGCAGCCAAGATCGGGGGGGAGTTAGGACCGGGGAGCTGTTTTTT.

The sample holds many counts of this clone. The chain carries TRBV21-1 and TRBJ2-1; the table assigns TRBD2, which was not confirmed against the DNA. TRBV21-1 is designated a pseudogene. The CDR3 has 15 amino acids. The chain's CDR3 is CASISGRAPYNEQFF. DNA of the CDR3: TGTGCCAGCATCAGCGGGAGGGCCCCCTACAATGAGCAGTTCTTC.

In its sample, this clone was seen many times. The V and J genes are TRBV9 and TRBJ1-3, with D perhaps matching TRBD1 (5 bases). CDR3 length: 17 residues. V was pared by 0 bases and J by 0 bases, with 13 bases between. Germline V gene sequence: CDR1 SGDLS, CDR2 YYNGEE. The DNA of the CDR3 is TGTGCCAGCAGCGTAGGGGACTTTTCTCTCTCTGGAAACACCATATATTTT. Translation gives CASSVGDFSLSGNTIYF.

As regards this clone: A single base separates this from a much larger clone, so it may be a read error. The chain carries TRBV28 and TRBJ2-7; TRBD1 matches at 8 bases. The germline V gene has CDR1 MDHEN and CDR2 SYDVKM. CDR3 size: 17 residues. CDR3 loop: CASSSYLLDREPYERYF. The CDR3 nucleotides are TGTGCCAGCAGTTCCTACTTATTGGACAGGGAACCCTACGAGCGGTACTTC.

This clone is medium-sized by share. CDR3 protein: CASSTQGVTEAFF. In DNA, the CDR3 is TGTGCCAGCAGCACCCAAGGGGTCACTGAAGCTTTCTTT. The chain uses TRBV7-9 and TRBJ1-1; tentatively, D is TRBD1 (5 bases). V was trimmed by 5 bases and J by 4 bases, leaving 11 bases between them. Germline lookup yields CDR1 SEHNR and CDR2 FQNEAQ (reference sequence). The CDR3 length is 13 residues.

This clone occurred many times. The gene calls are TRBV28 and TRBJ2-7, with 7 positions matching TRBD1. Trimming cost V 4 bases and J 2 bases; bases outside gene matches: 11. This CDR3 is 16 amino acids long. Per the germline V gene, CDR1 is MDHEN and CDR2 is SYDVKM. The CDR3 reads CASSSLPETGTYEQYF. The CDR3, as DNA: TGTGCCAGCAGTTCCCTCCCCGAGACAGGGACCTACGAGCAGTACTTC. The full variable domain, in which reference TRBV28 and TRBJ2-7 provide the parts outside the CDR3, is DVKVTQSSRYLVKRTGEKVFLECVQDMDHENMFWYRQDPGLGLRLIYFSYDVKMKEKGDIPEGYSVSREKKERFSLILESASTNQTSMYLCASSSLPETGTYEQYFGPGTRLTVT.